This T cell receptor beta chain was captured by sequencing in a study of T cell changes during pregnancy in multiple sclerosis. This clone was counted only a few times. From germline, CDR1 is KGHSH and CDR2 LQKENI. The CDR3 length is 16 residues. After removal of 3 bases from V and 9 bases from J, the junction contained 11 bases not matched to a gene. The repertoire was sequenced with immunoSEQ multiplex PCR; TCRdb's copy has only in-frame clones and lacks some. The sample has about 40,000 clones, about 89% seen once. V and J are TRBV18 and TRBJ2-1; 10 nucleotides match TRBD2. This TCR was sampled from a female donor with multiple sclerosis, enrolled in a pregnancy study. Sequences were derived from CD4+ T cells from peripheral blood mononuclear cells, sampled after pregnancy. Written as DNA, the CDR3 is TGTGCCAGCTCACCGGCAGGGAGCGGGAGGGATGGTGAGCAGTTCTTC. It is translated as CASSPAGSGRDGEQFF.